This entry lists 9 T cell receptor beta chains sequenced from one sample in a study of cytomegalovirus exposure and HLA in healthy donors. PCR used 60 Vbeta primers and 13 Jbeta primers. The method was immunoSEQ multiplex PCR; TCRdb's version includes in-frame clones alone and lacks a portion of them. The sample records around 130,000 clones, approximately 85% being singletons. The sequenced sample consisted of PBMCs. Every receptor here comes from a woman younger than 45 in good health and CMV-seropositive.

The chain combines TRBV2 with TRBJ2-7; a weak D match, TRBD2 (5 bases). The CDR3 runs to 15 residues. The germline V gene has CDR1 SNHLY and CDR2 FYNNEI. The ends were cut back, 0 bases at V and 6 bases at J, with 15 bases in the middle. The CDR3 spells CASSEAPTGWGEQYF. CDR3 DNA: TGTGCCAGCAGTGAAGCGCCAACGGGGTGGGGCGAGCAGTACTTC.

The chain links TRBV19 to TRBJ2-1; TRBD2 matches at 11 bases. CDR3 length: 16 residues. The V and J ends lost 3 bases and 10 bases, in that order; junction bases with no gene match: 11. CDR1 is LNHDA, CDR2 SQIVND, per germline (reference sequence). The CDR3 DNA reads TGTGCCAGTAGTATGACGGGATTAGCGGGGGGGCTGGAGCAGTTCTTC. Protein product: CASSMTGLAGGLEQFF.

V usage is TRBV27 and J usage is TRBJ2-5, with TRBD2 identical over 14 bases. The germline CDR1 and CDR2 sequences are MNHEY and SMNVEV (reference sequence). The CDR3 consists of 15 residues. V lost 6 bases and J lost 11; bases outside the gene matches: 11. The chain's CDR3 is CASSPPGTSGGLQYF. The CDR3 nucleotides read TGTGCCAGCAGCCCTCCCGGGACTAGCGGGGGATTGCAGTACTTC.

Written as DNA, the CDR3 is TGTGCCAGCAGTCCAGGGGCGCTCCCGAACACTGAAGCTTTCTTT. Amino acid sequence: CASSPGALPNTEAFF. The chain employs TRBV28 and TRBJ1-1, with a weak D call TRBD1 (6 bases). This CDR3 comprises 15 residues. Germline V gene lookup returns CDR1 MDHEN and CDR2 SYDVKM. V lost 5 bases and J 1 base, leaving 14 bases between the germline ends.

This clone was observed a single time. DNA for the CDR3: TGTGCCAGCAGCTTGGACAGAGAGACCCAGTACTTC. Translation: CASSLDRETQYF. V is TRBV5-6 and J is TRBJ2-5; D not certain. The length of the CDR3 is 12 residues. The germline V gene has CDR1 SGHDT and CDR2 YYEEEE. Between the trimmed V and J ends, which lost 0 bases and 4 bases, there was a span of 4 bases.

The rearrangement uses TRBV30 and TRBJ1-6; TRBD1 might be the D (5 bases). CDR1 is GTSNPN, CDR2 SVGIG, per germline (reference sequence). The CDR3 sequence is 14 residues long. Trimming took 7 bases from V and 0 from J, leaving 10 bases between them. The CDR3 nucleotides read TGTGCCTCCCAGGGTAGCTCCTATAATTCACCCCTCCACTTT. Amino acids: CASQGSSYNSPLHF.

The gene calls are TRBV27 and TRBJ2-1; 13 bases fit TRBD2. Germline values: CDR1 MNHEY, CDR2 SMNVEV (reference sequence). The CDR3 extends over 16 amino acids. The ends lost 5 bases at V and 8 bases at J; junction bases unmatched: 9. The CDR3 here is CASSIATSGRADEQFF. The CDR3, as DNA: TGTGCCAGCAGTATCGCCACTAGCGGGAGGGCCGATGAGCAGTTCTTC.

V and J are TRBV7-9 and TRBJ2-5, with D maybe TRBD2 (6 bases). V shed 9 bases and J shed 5 bases, with 7 bases lying between them. Germline assignment: CDR1 SEHNR and CDR2 FQNEAQ (reference sequence). The CDR3 loop spans 10 amino acids. In nucleotides, the CDR3 is TGTGCCAGTGCGGGGGAGACCCAGTACTTC. Its translation: CASAGETQYF.

This chain links TRBV6-1 with TRBJ2-3; 11 positions match TRBD2. V lost 3 bases, J lost 1 base, and 12 bases stayed unmatched. The CDR3 runs to 19 residues. Germline V gene lookup returns CDR1 MNHNS and CDR2 SASEGT. The CDR3 sequence is CASSDGLAGGTPGTDTQYF. CDR3 bases: TGTGCCAGCAGTGACGGGCTAGCGGGGGGTACCCCCGGCACAGATACGCAGTATTTT.